These 13 T cell receptor beta chains came from one sample sequenced in a study of Tregs in tolerant kidney transplant recipients. Recipients received nonmyeloablative bone marrow transplants from related graft donors, with transient mixed chimerism. Libraries were prepared by immunoSEQ multiplex PCR; TCRdb keeps only in-frame clonotypes and omits some of them. The top ten clones hold about 1.5% of a sample with about 100,000 clones, 93% of them seen once. The sample in question was CD4+ T cells from blood (PBMCs), obtained 12 months after the transplant. The receptor set was obtained from a human patient who received a combined kidney and bone marrow transplant. Part of the T cell pool may stem from the graft donor.

V is TRBV20-1 and J is TRBJ2-3; 8 bases agree with TRBD2. With 4 bases clipped from V and 8 bases from J, the junction kept 2 bases outside the gene matches. Germline-derived CDR1 and CDR2 are DFQATT and SNEGSKA (reference sequence). The CDR3 extends over 11 amino acids. CDR3: CSAMTSATQYF. The DNA of the CDR3 is TGCAGTGCTATGACTAGCGCTACGCAGTATTTT.

This chain links TRBV4-2 with TRBJ2-1; no definite D call. Between the trimmed V and J ends, which lost 2 bases and 15 bases, there was a span of 14 bases. CDR1 is LGHNA, CDR2 YNFKEQ, per germline. CDR3 size: 12 residues. The CDR3 sequence is CASSQQFGRPFF. CDR3 DNA sequence: TGTGCCAGCAGCCAACAGTTCGGCAGGCCGTTCTTC.

This clone has only one observation. The rearrangement joins TRBV4-1 to TRBJ2-5; 8 positions agree with TRBD2. Matching the DNA end better, TRBJ2-7 makes the J call doubtful. Germline CDR1 reads MGHRA; CDR2 reads YSYEKL. The CDR3 totals 16 residues. For the CDR3, the DNA is TGCGCCAGCAGCCTACGACAGCGGGGGCTTAATAGCGAGCAGTACTTC. Protein sequence: CASSLRQRGLNSEQYF.

V is TRBV21-1 and J is TRBJ2-7; TRBD2, as called in the table, went unchecked against the DNA. TRBV21-1 is annotated as a pseudogene. The CDR3 contains 11 residues. The CDR3 reads CASSKSYEQYF. The CDR3 coding sequence is TGTGCCAGCAGCAAATCGTACGAGCAGTACTTC.

J is TRBJ2-3 and V is TRBV29-1, with TRBD1 identical over 7 bases. The CDR3 covers 13 residues. V gave up 4 bases and J gave up 1 base; unmatched junction bases: 2. Germline CDR1 reads SQVTM; CDR2 reads ANQGSEA. As DNA, the CDR3 is TGCAGCGTTGGACAGGGTGGCACAGATACGCAGTATTTT. Protein sequence: CSVGQGGTDTQYF.

The rearrangement joins TRBV5-1 to TRBJ2-5; D is uncertain. V was clipped by 0 bases and J by 2 bases, with 8 bases between them. Germline CDR1 reads SGHRS; CDR2 reads YFSETQ. This CDR3 has 14 residues. CDR3 in amino acids: CASSLGTVQETQYF. The CDR3 region has the DNA TGCGCCAGCAGCTTGGGTACAGTACAAGAGACCCAGTACTTC.

V and J are TRBV14 and TRBJ2-6, with a weak D call TRBD1 (6 bases). CDR1 SGHDN and CDR2 FVKESK come from the germline V gene. The CDR3 consists of 20 residues. The V end was cut by 1 base, the J end by 0 bases, with 19 bases between. The CDR3 coding sequence is TGTGCCAGCAGCCAAGGTCTAGAGGACAGATTTTTCTCTGGGGCCAACGTCCTGACTTTC. This encodes CASSQGLEDRFFSGANVLTF. The variable domain in full, with the rest retrieved from reference TRBV14 and TRBJ2-6, is EAGVTQFPSHSVIEKGQTVTLRCDPISGHDNLYWYRRVMGKEIKFLLHFVKESKQDESGMPNNRFLAERTGGTYSTLKVQPAELEDSGVYFCASSQGLEDRFFSGANVLTFGAGSRLTVL.

V is TRBV19 and J is TRBJ1-2, with TRBD1 matching over 8 bases. The V gene end was trimmed by 5 bases and the J gene end by 7 bases; junction bases not matched to a gene: 12. The germline CDR1 and CDR2 sequences are LNHDA and SQIVND (reference sequence). CDR3 length: 15 residues. The DNA for the CDR3 is TGTGCCAGTAGTTCCCTATTCGGACAGGGAGTTGGCTACACCTTC. It specifies CASSSLFGQGVGYTF.

The chain uses TRBV7-2 and TRBJ2-2; TRBD2 is a possible D gene (6 bases). The V gene lost 0 bases and the J gene lost 6 bases, with 14 bases spanning the gap. CDR1 is SGHTA, CDR2 FQGNSA, per germline. CDR3 length equals 16 residues. This chain's CDR3 is CASSLATLWRAGELFF. The CDR3, as DNA: TGTGCCAGCAGCTTAGCGACTCTTTGGAGGGCCGGGGAGCTGTTTTTT. Combining the CDR3 with reference TRBV7-2 and TRBJ2-2 gives the whole variable domain GAGVSQSPSNKVTEKGKDVELRCDPISGHTALYWYRQSLGQGLEFLIYFQGNSAPDKSGLPSDRFSAERTGGSVSTLTIQRTQQEDSAVYLCASSLATLWRAGELFFGEGSRLTVL.

The chain recombines TRBV5-1 with TRBJ1-4, with unresolved D. Looked up from germline, CDR1 is SGHRS and CDR2 is YFSETQ. The CDR3 is made up of 14 amino acids. V was shortened by 5 bases and J by 8 bases, with 16 bases between the two germline ends. CDR3 nucleotides: TGCGCCAGCAGTACAGCCCGGCATTCCGAAAAACTGTTTTTT. Translation: CASSTARHSEKLFF.

Only one count was recorded for this clone. This chain links TRBV27 with TRBJ1-1, with 7 bases fitting TRBD1. Germline CDR1 reads MNHEY; CDR2 reads SMNVEV (reference sequence). V trimming: 0 bases; J trimming: 4 bases; junction bases outside the gene matches: 2. The CDR3 loop spans 14 amino acids. The CDR3 is CASSLSSGGTEAFF. CDR3 DNA: TGTGCCAGCAGTTTATCTTCAGGGGGCACTGAAGCTTTCTTT.

This chain uses TRBV7-9 with TRBJ1-2; D might be TRBD1 (6 bases). Deletions cut 5 bases from V and 6 bases from J, with 7 bases between. Germline V gene lookup returns CDR1 SEHNR and CDR2 FQNEAQ (reference sequence). The CDR3 has 11 residues. As DNA, the CDR3 is TGTGCCAGCAGCCCAGGGGATGGCTACACCTTC. This gives the protein CASSPGDGYTF. Looking up the rest from reference TRBV7-9 and TRBJ1-2 gives the full variable domain: DTGVSQNPRHKITKRGQNVTFRCDPISEHNRLYWYRQTLGQGPEFLTYFQNEAQLEKSRLLSDRFSAERPKGSFSTLEIQRTEQGDSAMYLCASSPGDGYTFGSGTRLTVV.

The gene calls are TRBV7-2 and TRBJ2-1; D call uncertain. V shed 1 base and J shed 3 bases, with 4 bases lying between them. This CDR3 region has 13 residues. Germline V gene lookup returns CDR1 SGHTA and CDR2 FQGNSA. This chain's CDR3 is CASSLGSYNEQFF. DNA for the CDR3: TGTGCCAGCAGCTTAGGCAGCTACAATGAGCAGTTCTTC.